The 16 T cell receptor beta chains below come from one sample, sequenced in a study of OX40 agonist ivuxolimab in advanced cancers. Assay: immunoSEQ multiplex PCR; the TCRdb copy retains only in-frame clones and omits some. The sample has 85,000 to 90,000 clones, approximately 85% seen once; the top ten hold approximately 0.22%. The sequences come from CD4+ or CD8+ T cells sorted from blood, collected in a trial of the OX40 agonist ivuxolimab. These receptors were taken from an adult with an advanced solid tumor such as melanoma, head and neck, liver or kidney cancer.

The chain joins TRBV7-9 to TRBJ2-3; no definite D call. This CDR3 region has 14 residues. CDR1 and CDR2 from the germline V gene are SEHNR and FQNEAQ (reference sequence). V gave up 3 bases and J gave up 0 bases, with 7 bases separating them. The CDR3 loop is CASSFSTSTDTQYF. The DNA of the CDR3 is TGTGCCAGCAGCTTCTCTACTAGCACAGATACGCAGTATTTT.

The V and J genes are TRBV9 and TRBJ1-2, with 7 positions matching TRBD1. The V segment lost 3 bases and the J segment 0 bases; nucleotides outside the gene matches: 5. Looked up from germline, CDR1 is SGDLS and CDR2 is YYNGEE. This CDR3 contains 15 residues. For the CDR3, the DNA is TGTGCCAGCAGCGCTAGACAGGGAACTAACTATGGCTACACCTTC. Protein: CASSARQGTNYGYTF.

This clone was observed a handful of times. This sequence joins TRBV6-5 and TRBJ1-1, with 7 bases fitting TRBD1. This CDR3 spans 15 amino acids. Germline lookup yields CDR1 MNHEY and CDR2 SVGAGI. V lost 0 bases to trimming and J lost 7 bases; unmatched junction nucleotides: 8. This CDR3 is CASSYSRLGGGEAFF. In DNA form, the CDR3 reads TGTGCCAGCAGTTACTCGCGGCTAGGGGGCGGTGAAGCTTTCTTT.

The gene calls are TRBV28 and TRBJ1-5, with D maybe TRBD1 (5 bases). The CDR3 has 14 residues. Looked up from germline, CDR1 is MDHEN and CDR2 is SYDVKM. V was pared by 0 bases and J by 6 bases, with 9 bases between. The CDR3: CASSLWGGLQPQHF. The CDR3 nucleotides read TGTGCCAGCAGTTTATGGGGGGGTCTTCAGCCCCAGCATTTT.

V gene TRBV2 combines with J gene TRBJ2-7, with 16 bases aligning to TRBD2. Germline V gene sequence: CDR1 SNHLY, CDR2 FYNNEI. The J segment lost 4 bases and the V segment lost 5 bases, leaving 2 bases of the junction unmatched. The CDR3 consists of 15 residues. CDR3 sequence reads: CASSKGLAGGYEQYV. The CDR3 nucleotides are TGTGCCAGCAGTAAGGGACTAGCGGGGGGGTACGAGCAGTACGTC.

The J gene is TRBJ1-2, the V gene TRBV16, with D perhaps matching TRBD1 (5 bases). Trimming cost V 4 bases and J 6 bases, with 18 bases left between them. The CDR3 has 15 residues. CDR1 is KGHSY and CDR2 is FQNENV in the germline V gene. The CDR3: CASSRVARVINGYTF. CDR3 DNA: TGTGCCAGCAGCCGAGTCGCCAGGGTCATCAATGGCTACACCTTC.

The chain carries TRBV27 and TRBJ2-4; 9 bases align to TRBD1. The ends lost 6 bases at V and 7 bases at J; junction bases unmatched: 16. The CDR3 is made up of 17 amino acids. The germline V gene has CDR1 MNHEY and CDR2 SMNVEV (reference sequence). The CDR3, as DNA: TGTGCCAGCAGCAGATACGGGACAGGGACTCCCCCGAACATTCAGTACTTC. As protein: CASSRYGTGTPPNIQYF.

V usage is TRBV9 and J usage is TRBJ2-3, with D uncertain. Trimming pared 0 bases from V and 8 bases from J, leaving 13 bases between. Germline CDR1 SGDLS, CDR2 YYNGEE. The CDR3 sequence is 14 residues long. The CDR3 is CASSVAGSSGTQYF. CDR3 bases: TGTGCCAGCAGCGTAGCCGGTAGTTCGGGTACGCAGTATTTT.

This clone has just one count. V and J are TRBV7-3 and TRBJ1-3; unclear D gene. The germline gives CDR1 SGHTA, CDR2 FQGTGA. This CDR3 has 13 residues. Trimming cost V 2 bases and J 2 bases, with 4 bases left between them. This chain's CDR3 is CASSLGAGNTIYF. The CDR3 region has the DNA TGTGCCAGCAGCTTAGGGGCTGGAAACACCATATATTTT.

The chain uses TRBV4-2 and TRBJ2-1; TRBD2 matches at 12 bases. Germline loops: CDR1 LGHNA, CDR2 YNFKEQ. V was clipped by 8 bases and J by 9 bases; unmatched bases: 11. The CDR3 runs 15 residues. CDR3 sequence reads: CASAMRLAGGPEQFF. CDR3 nucleotides: TGTGCCAGCGCCATGAGGCTAGCGGGGGGGCCTGAGCAGTTCTTC.

V gene TRBV19 combines with J gene TRBJ1-6; no clear D gene. The CDR3 contains 14 residues. V lost 6 bases, J lost 10 bases, and 16 bases lay in between. Per germline, CDR1 LNHDA and CDR2 SQIVND (reference sequence). This chain's CDR3 is CASSFKVEGSPLHF. CDR3 sequence (DNA): TGTGCCAGTAGCTTCAAGGTTGAAGGCTCACCCCTCCACTTT.

The count of this clone is one. This rearrangement joins TRBV4-1 to TRBJ1-4, with 10 bases lining up with TRBD1. Germline V gives CDR1 MGHRA, CDR2 YSYEKL. CDR3 length: 15 amino acids. V gave up 5 bases and J gave up 0 bases; unmatched junction bases: 0. The CDR3, as DNA: TGCGCCAGCAGCGGACAGGGGGCAACTAATGAAAAACTGTTTTTT. Translated, it gives CASSGQGATNEKLFF.

The chain employs TRBV5-4 and TRBJ1-2; D is perhaps TRBD1 (6 bases). The CDR3 spans 12 residues. CDR1 is SGHNT and CDR2 is YYREEE in the germline V gene (reference sequence). The V end was cut by 3 bases, the J end by 8 bases, with 11 bases between. The CDR3 nucleotides are TGTGCCAGCAGCTGGACAGCGGGGGGCTACACCTTC. This encodes CASSWTAGGYTF.

V gene TRBV6-5 combines with J gene TRBJ1-2; D remains ambiguous. The V gene lost 2 bases and the J gene lost 7 bases, with 8 bases spanning the gap. CDR1 MNHEY and CDR2 SVGAGI come from the germline V gene. The CDR3 covers 12 residues. CDR3 DNA: TGTGCCAGCAGTTACCAATCGAGTGGCTACACCTTC. Encoded protein: CASSYQSSGYTF.

This rearrangement joins TRBV6-8 to TRBJ2-7; D gene unclear. The ends were cut back, 6 bases at V and 5 bases at J, with 2 bases in the middle. Germline V CDR1 and CDR2: MNHGY, SAAAGT. The CDR3 sequence is 9 residues long. CDR3 coding DNA: TGTGCCAGCAGGAACGAGCAGTACGTC. This sequence encodes CASRNEQYV.

The chain combines TRBV28 with TRBJ1-2, with D perhaps TRBD1 (5 bases). CDR3 length: 12 amino acids. Germline lookup yields CDR1 MDHEN and CDR2 SYDVKM. V was clipped by 1 base and J by 7 bases, with 7 bases between them. CDR3: CASSLSGSGYTF. The CDR3 region has the DNA TGTGCCAGCAGTTTATCAGGGTCTGGCTACACCTTC.